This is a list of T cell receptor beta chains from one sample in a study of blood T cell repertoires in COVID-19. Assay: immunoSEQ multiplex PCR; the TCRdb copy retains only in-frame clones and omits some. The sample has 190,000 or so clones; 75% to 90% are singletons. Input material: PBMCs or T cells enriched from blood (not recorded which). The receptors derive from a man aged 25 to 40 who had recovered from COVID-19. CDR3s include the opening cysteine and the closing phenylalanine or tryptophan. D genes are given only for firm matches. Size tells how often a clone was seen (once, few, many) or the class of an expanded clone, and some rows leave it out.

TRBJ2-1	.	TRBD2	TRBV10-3	TGTGCCATCACTCCGGGGTTGTCGGGAGGCAACAATGAGCAGTTCTTC	CAITPGLSGGNNEQFF
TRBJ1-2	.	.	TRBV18	TGTGCCAGCTCACGCGCTGTCGACAGTTGGGGCTACACCTTC	CASSRAVDSWGYTF
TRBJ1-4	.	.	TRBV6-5	TGTGCCAGCAGGACGACAGGCTTCAAACTGTTTTTT	CASRTTGFKLFF
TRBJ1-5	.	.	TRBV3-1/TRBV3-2	TGTGCCAGCAGCCCTGGCCTCAGGGGAAATCAGCCCCAGCATTTT	CASSPGLRGNQPQHF
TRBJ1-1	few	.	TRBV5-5	TGTGCCAGCAGCTTGGTGGGTTCCAACAGGGATCCCTTTACTGACACTGAAGCTTTCTTT	CASSLVGSNRDPFTDTEAFF
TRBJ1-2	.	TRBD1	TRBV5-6	TGTGCCAGCAGCGCGGGACAGGCGATCTATGGCTACACCTTC	CASSAGQAIYGYTF
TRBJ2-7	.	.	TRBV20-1	TGCAGTGCTCTTGGACAGTACGAGCAGTACTTC	CSALGQYEQYF
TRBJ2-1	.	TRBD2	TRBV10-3	TGTGCCATCAGTCCCTCTGGGACTAGTAGTAGGCAGTTCTTC	CAISPSGTSSRQFF
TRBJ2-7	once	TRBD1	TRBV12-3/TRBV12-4	TGTGCCAGCAGTTTGGGGACAGGGGACGAGCAGTACTTC	CASSLGTGDEQYF
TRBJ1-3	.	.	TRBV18	TGTGCCAGCTCACCACCGGCACCCACTGGAAACACCATATATTTT	CASSPPAPTGNTIYF
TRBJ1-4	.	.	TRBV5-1	TGCGCCAGCAGCTTGGGAGGTTTCAATGAAAAACTGTTTTTT	CASSLGGFNEKLFF
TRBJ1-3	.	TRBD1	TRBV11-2	TGTGCCAGCAGCTCATACCGGGACAGGGGTGGTTCTTCTGGAAACACCATATATTTT	CASSSYRDRGGSSGNTIYF
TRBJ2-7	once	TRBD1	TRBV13	TGTGCCAGCAGCTCCGCCAGGACGGGGACAGGCTTTCACGAGCAGTACTTC	CASSSARTGTGFHEQYF
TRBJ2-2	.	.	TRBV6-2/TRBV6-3	TGTGCCAGCAGTCCGGACTCGGGCACCGGGGAGCTGTTTTTT	CASSPDSGTGELFF
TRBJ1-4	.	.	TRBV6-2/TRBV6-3	TGTGCCAGCAGTTTCGGACAGAATGAAAAACTGTTTTTT	CASSFGQNEKLFF
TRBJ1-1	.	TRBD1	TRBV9	TGTGCCAGCAGCGCCTCAGGGGGCTATAACACTGAAGCTTTCTTT	CASSASGGYNTEAFF
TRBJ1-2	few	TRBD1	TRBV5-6	TGTGCCAGCAGCTTACTATGGGACAGGTGGGCTAATGGCTACACCTTC	CASSLLWDRWANGYTF
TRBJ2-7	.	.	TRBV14	TGTGCCAGCAGCCAAGAAACAGTCCTCTACGAGCAGTACTTC	CASSQETVLYEQYF
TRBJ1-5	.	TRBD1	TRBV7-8	TGTGCCAGCAGCGGGACAGGCGTTAATCAGCCCCAGCATTTT	CASSGTGVNQPQHF
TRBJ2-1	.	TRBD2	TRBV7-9	TGTGCCAGCAGCCCCCAGAGCGGGAGCTGGGGGAATGAGCAGTTCTTC	CASSPQSGSWGNEQFF
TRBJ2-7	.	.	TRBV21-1	TGTGCCAGCAGTCGAACTAGCGGGGCATGGACCTACGAGCAGTACTTC	CASSRTSGAWTYEQYF
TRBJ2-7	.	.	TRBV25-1	TGTGCCAGCAGTCAGGACAGATACTACGAGCAGTACTTC	CASSQDRYYEQYF
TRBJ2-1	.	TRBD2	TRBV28	TGTGCCAGCGGAGGACTAGCTTTCAATGAGCAGTTCTTC	CASGGLAFNEQFF
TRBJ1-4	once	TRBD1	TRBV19	TGTGCCAGTAAAAGACTACCGGGACAGGGAGGTGAAAAACTGTTTTTT	CASKRLPGQGGEKLFF
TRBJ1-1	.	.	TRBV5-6	TGTGCCAGCAGCGGAGAAGTTAACACTGAAGCTTTCTTT	CASSGEVNTEAFF
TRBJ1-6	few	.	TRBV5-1	TGCGCCAGCAGCTTGACTCGCCGGACACTTTATAATTCACCCCTCCACTTT	CASSLTRRTLYNSPLHF
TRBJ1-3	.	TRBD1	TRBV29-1	TGCAGCGCCATGACAGGGCTGGGCTCTGGAAACACCATATATTTT	CSAMTGLGSGNTIYF
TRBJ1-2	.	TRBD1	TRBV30	TGTGCCTGGAGTGTAAGGGCAGGGGGGTCCGGCTACACCTTC	CAWSVRAGGSGYTF
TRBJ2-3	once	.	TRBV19	TGTGCCAGTAGTATACAGGACTTAGACACAGATACGCAGTATTTT	CASSIQDLDTDTQYF
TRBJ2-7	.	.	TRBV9	TGTGCCAGCAGCGTCCGGGAGAATGCCTACGAGCAGTACTTC	CASSVRENAYEQYF
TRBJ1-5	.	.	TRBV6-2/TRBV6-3	TGTGCCAGCAGTTACTCGATCGGCAGGGCACGCCAAAGCAACCAGCCCCAGCATTTT	CASSYSIGRARQSNQPQHF
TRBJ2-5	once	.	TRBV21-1	TGTGCCAGCAGCAAAGACCCCAGGACTAGCGGGGGGGCCGGGGAAGAGACCCAGTACTTC	CASSKDPRTSGGAGEETQYF
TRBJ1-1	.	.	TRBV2	TGTGCCGGACAAGGGGCCCATTACCTGGGCGCTTTCTTT	CAGQGAHYLGAFF
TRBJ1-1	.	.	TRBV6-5	TGTGCCAGCAGTTACTCGGGAGGCACTGAAGCTTTCTTT	CASSYSGGTEAFF
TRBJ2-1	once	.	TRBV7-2	TGTGCCAGCAGCCCCGAGGCGGGGGCTCGAAACTACAATGAGCAGTTCTTC	CASSPEAGARNYNEQFF
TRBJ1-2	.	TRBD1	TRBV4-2	TGTGCCAGCAGCCAAACTTACAGGGGGCCCTATGGCTACACCTTC	CASSQTYRGPYGYTF
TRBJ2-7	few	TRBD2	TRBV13	TGTGCCAGCAGCGGTGGACTAGCGGGAACCTACGAGCAGTACTTC	CASSGGLAGTYEQYF
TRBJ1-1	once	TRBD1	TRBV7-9	TGTGCCAGCAGCTTAGAACTCAGACAGGGCAACACTGAAGCTTTCTTT	CASSLELRQGNTEAFF
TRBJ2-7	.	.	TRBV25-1	TGTGCCAGCTCATCCCTTCTTACAGTAAACGAGCAGTACTTC	CASSSLLTVNEQYF
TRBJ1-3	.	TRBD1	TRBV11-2	TGTGCCAGCAGCCTGGGACAGGGTGGAGACACCATATATTTT	CASSLGQGGDTIYF
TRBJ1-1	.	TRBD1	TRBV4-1	TGCGCCAGCAGCCAAGTCCCACTGACAGGGTTTGACACTGAAGCTTTCTTT	CASSQVPLTGFDTEAFF
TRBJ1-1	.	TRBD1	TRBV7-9	TGTGCCAGCAGAGCTACCGGGACAGGAAAGCCGAAGTTGGGTTCTGAAGCTTTCTTT	CASRATGTGKPKLGSEAFF
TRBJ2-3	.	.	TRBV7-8	TGTGCCAGCAGCCTGCCGGGCAGGGGCCGCGCTTTCGACACAGATACGCAGTATTTT	CASSLPGRGRAFDTDTQYF
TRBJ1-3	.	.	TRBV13	TGTGCCAGCAGCGTACTAGGAAACACCATATATTTT	CASSVLGNTIYF
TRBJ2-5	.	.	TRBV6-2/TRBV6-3	TGTGCCAGCAGTTCTTTGGGCAGGGAATTACAAGAGACCCAGTACTTC	CASSSLGRELQETQYF
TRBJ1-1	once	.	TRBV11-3	TGTGCCAGCAGCCCCCGAGCGAACACTGAAGCTTTCTTT	CASSPRANTEAFF
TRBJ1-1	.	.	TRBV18	TGTGCCAGCTCACCAAGCCAGACAGAAGCTTTCTTT	CASSPSQTEAFF
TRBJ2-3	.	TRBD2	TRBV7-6	TGTGCCAGCAGCCCTAGACTAGCGGGAGAGGGCACAGATACGCAGTATTTT	CASSPRLAGEGTDTQYF
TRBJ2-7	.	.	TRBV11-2	TGTGCCAGCGTCATTAGCGGTTCCTACGAGCAGTACTTC	CASVISGSYEQYF
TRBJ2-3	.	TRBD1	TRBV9	TGTGCCAGCAGCTCAACTACAGGGGTGGGCACAGATACGCAGTATTTT	CASSSTTGVGTDTQYF
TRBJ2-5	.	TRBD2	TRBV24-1	TGTGCCACCAGTGAGGGAAGCGGGGTTTACATGGAGACCCAGTACTTC	CATSEGSGVYMETQYF
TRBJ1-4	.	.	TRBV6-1	TGTGCCAGCAGTGAACTTTCGGGGGGTAATGAAAAACTGTTTTTT	CASSELSGGNEKLFF
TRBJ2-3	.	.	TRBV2	TGTGCCAGCAGGGTGAGGACAGGCACAGATACGCAGTATTTT	CASRVRTGTDTQYF